This T cell receptor (beta chain) is from a study of cytomegalovirus exposure and HLA in healthy donors. The length of the CDR3 is 14 residues. Germline-derived CDR1 and CDR2 are SGHTA and FQGTGA. The J segment lost 10 bases and the V segment lost 5 bases, leaving 9 bases of the junction unmatched. Researchers ran the PCR with 60 Vbeta and 13 Jbeta primers. Data came from immunoSEQ multiplex PCR; TCRdb stores just in-frame clones and leaves some out. The repertoire has more than 110,000 clones, roughly four fifths of them found once; the top ten carry 1.4%. Input material: PBMCs. This receptor was taken from a man aged 30-40 years in good health and CMV-seropositive. This chain joins TRBV7-3 and TRBJ2-1; TRBD2 aligns across 9 bases. Written as DNA, the CDR3 is TGTGCCAGCAGCCTTCCGGGACTAGCTGCCGAGCAGTTCTTC. Translation gives CASSLPGLAAEQFF.